The source of this TCR beta chain is a study of cytomegalovirus exposure and HLA in healthy donors. Germline CDR1 and CDR2: SGHTA and FQGTGA. CDR3 length: 16 residues. J was trimmed by 2 bases and V by 4 bases; bases with no gene match: 2. PCR amplification relied on 60 Vbeta primers (plus 13 Jbeta primers). Here immunoSEQ multiplex PCR was the method, and the copy in TCRdb shows in-frame clones only, minus some. This table has approximately 150,000 clones, roughly four fifths appearing once. The TCR comes from a man aged 35-49 years in good health and CMV-seronegative. The chain couples TRBV7-3 to TRBJ2-3; 14 bases are a match to TRBD2. The sample consisted of PBMCs. CDR3 region: CASSWGLAGVTDTQYF. The CDR3 nucleotides are TGTGCCAGCAGCTGGGGACTAGCGGGAGTCACAGATACGCAGTATTTT.